This TCR beta chain emerged from a study of blood T cell repertoires in COVID-19. Study in general: Acute-phase and convalescent COVID-19 samples originated in the United States, Italy and Spain.

Original methodology: Counts of nucleated cells, estimated from reference gene primer amplification, were obtained. TCRdb's table, derived via immunoSEQ multiplex PCR, lists solely in-frame clones and lacks some. That table gives V, J and clone size, and the DNA gave D and trimming. The sample carries some 150,000 clones, approximately 92% recorded once. The material sequenced was peripheral blood. This TCR was recovered from a woman aged 40-49 years with acute or convalescent COVID-19.

CDR3 in amino acids: CASTSGLASNEQFF. The CDR3 DNA reads as TGTGCCAGTACCTCGGGACTAGCTTCCAATGAGCAGTTCTTC. The chain links TRBV19 to TRBJ2-1; TRBD2 agrees at 9 bases. The CDR3 contains 14 residues. V dropped 7 bases and J dropped 6; count of bases not matched to a gene: 7. CDR1 and CDR2 from the germline V gene are LNHDA and SQIVND (reference sequence). The full variable domain, rest sourced from reference TRBV19 and TRBJ2-1, is DGGITQSPKYLFRKEGQNVTLSCEQNLNHDAMYWYRQDPGQGLRLIYYSQIVNDFQKGDIAEGYSVSREKKESFPLTVTSAQKNPTAFYLCASTSGLASNEQFFGPGTRLTVL.